The next 30 T cell receptor beta chains were all read from a single sample in a study of human T cells and chemical hapten exposure. Using its own MiXCR run on the RACE reads, TCRdb lists one record per CDR3 protein. Here the sample spans approximately 96,000 distinct CDR3 sequences, 9% to 9.5% being singletons. The time point denotes: patch test 2, 6 weeks after DPC sensitization. The treatment denotes: therapeutic diphenylcyclopropenone sensitization with weekly scalp DPC. This specimen was whole blood, taken in connection with sensitization to the hapten diphenylcyclopropenone (DPC). The receptors here all came from a middle-aged woman with alopecia areata. Some clones in this sample may be carry-over from other donors' samples.

The J gene is TRBJ2-7, the V gene TRBV7-2; D gene ambiguous. Germline values: CDR1 SGHTA, CDR2 FQGNSA. Trimming cost V 5 bases and J 9 bases, with 20 bases left between them. This CDR3 contains 14 residues. The CDR3: CASSPPLALGGQYF. The CDR3 DNA sequence: TGTGCCAGCAGCCCCCCCCTGGCTCTGGGCGGGCAGTACTTC.

Ten or more counts support this clonotype. V is TRBV12-3 or TRBV12-4 and J is TRBJ2-5; no clear D. CDR3 length equals 13 residues. The V and J ends lost 3 bases and 0 bases respectively, with 5 bases between them. The chain's CDR3 is CASSLVYQETQYF. In DNA, the CDR3 is TGTGCCAGCAGTTTGGTGTACCAAGAGACCCAGTACTTC.

V and J are TRBV7-2 and TRBJ1-3, with D perhaps TRBD1 (5 bases). The length of the CDR3 is 13 residues. With 5 bases removed from V and 8 bases from J, the gap between germline ends came to 13 bases. Germline values: CDR1 SGHTA, CDR2 FQGNSA. The CDR3 sequence: CASSQGGGDTIYF. In nucleotides, the CDR3 is TGTGCCAGCAGCCAGGGCGGAGGCGACACCATATATTTT.

This clonotype occurred many times. The rearrangement joins TRBV7-6 to TRBJ1-4; D unclear. V was pared by 1 base and J by 7 bases, with 7 bases between. The CDR3 length is 13 residues. Germline CDR1 reads SGHVS; CDR2 reads FNYEAQ. DNA of the CDR3: TGTGCCAGCAGCTTAGTTACGGGTGAAAAACTGTTTTTT. It encodes CASSLVTGEKLFF.

The chain is built from TRBV6-1 and TRBJ2-3, with 10 bases identical to TRBD2. CDR1 MNHNS and CDR2 SASEGT come from the germline V gene. The CDR3 totals 16 residues. V lost 4 bases, J lost 4 bases, and 8 bases stayed unmatched. The CDR3 DNA sequence: TGTGCCAGCAGTGGACTTACTAGCGGGAACCCAGATACGCAGTATTTT. Its translation: CASSGLTSGNPDTQYF.

This clonotype has a count of ten or more. This chain uses TRBV6-5 with TRBJ1-5; 9 nucleotides match TRBD1. Germline values: CDR1 MNHEY, CDR2 SVGAGI. Trimming took 11 bases from V and 4 from J; bases not matched to a gene: 9. The CDR3 is 14 amino acids. CDR3: CAAQGQGRNQPQHF. For the CDR3, the DNA is TGTGCCGCACAGGGACAGGGAAGAAATCAGCCCCAGCATTTT.

This clonotype was picked up many times. The V gene is TRBV12-5, the J gene TRBJ2-1, with D unresolved. Trimming shortened V by 4 bases and J by 6 bases, and 4 bases separated the two germline ends. Germline CDR1 reads LGHNT; CDR2 reads FRNRAP. This CDR3 contains 11 residues. For the CDR3, the DNA is TGTGCTAGTGGTTCTCTCAATGAGCAGTTCTTC. As protein: CASGSLNEQFF.

This clonotype has a count of ten or more. The chain joins TRBV9 to TRBJ1-4; D unclear. V was cut by 0 bases and J by 5 bases, with 5 bases left in between. The CDR3 totals 13 residues. Germline V gene sequence: CDR1 SGDLS, CDR2 YYNGEE. DNA of the CDR3: TGTGCCAGCAGCGTAGCCCCGAATGAAAAACTGTTTTTT. Amino acids: CASSVAPNEKLFF.

This clonotype was counted ten times or more. This chain connects TRBV7-3 to TRBJ2-3; TRBD2 aligns across 8 bases. Trimming took 8 bases from V and 4 from J; bases not matched to a gene: 5. CDR3 length: 13 residues. CDR1 is SGHTA, CDR2 FQGTGA, per germline. The CDR3 protein is CASGSGGSDTQYF. CDR3 DNA: TGTGCCAGCGGATCGGGAGGGTCAGATACGCAGTATTTT.

The chain employs TRBV20-1 and TRBJ1-5, with TRBD1 matching 7 bases. This CDR3 comprises 15 residues. Germline trimming cut 3 bases from V and 3 bases from J; bases unmatched to any gene: 8. Germline V CDR1 and CDR2: DFQATT, SNEGSKA (reference sequence). CDR3 loop: CSARSWDRDNQPQHF. CDR3 sequence (DNA): TGCAGTGCTAGGTCTTGGGACAGAGACAATCAGCCCCAGCATTTT.

This clonotype was seen more than once but under ten times. The rearrangement links TRBV10-3 to TRBJ1-4, with a possible D match to TRBD1 (6 bases). V shed 10 bases and J shed 7 bases, with 19 bases lying between them. The germline CDR1 and CDR2 sequences are ENHRY and SYGVKD. The CDR3 contains 14 residues. The CDR3 sequence: CASSTGSMGEKLFF. The CDR3 DNA reads as TGTGCCAGCAGCACAGGGTCAATGGGTGAAAAACTGTTTTTT.

This clonotype has ten or more counts. This sequence joins TRBV11-2 and TRBJ2-1; D gene uncertain. The CDR3 is made up of 14 amino acids. Per germline, CDR1 SGHAT and CDR2 FQNNGV. V shed 1 base and J shed 8 bases, with 12 bases lying between them. CDR3 residues: CASSLVLEAYEQFF. Written as DNA, the CDR3 is TGTGCCAGCAGCTTAGTTCTAGAGGCCTATGAGCAGTTCTTC. The entire variable domain, with the rest obtained from reference TRBV11-2 and TRBJ2-1, is as follows: EAGVAQSPRYKIIEKRQSVAFWCNPISGHATLYWYQQILGQGPKLLIQFQNNGVVDDSQLPKDRFSAERLKGVDSTLKIQPAKLEDSAVYLCASSLVLEAYEQFFGPGTRLTVL.

The table lists this clonotype with many counts. CDR3 sequence reads: CASSLPTVNYGYTF. CDR3 nucleotides: TGTGCCAGCAGTTTACCGACAGTCAACTATGGCTACACCTTC. The chain uses TRBV28 and TRBJ1-2; possible D gene TRBD1, 5 bases. The germline V gene has CDR1 MDHEN and CDR2 SYDVKM. The CDR3 runs 14 residues. V shed 2 bases and J shed 2 bases, with 9 bases lying between them.

The chain joins TRBV6-5 to TRBJ2-3; tentatively, D is TRBD2 (5 bases). V lost 4 bases to trimming and J lost 3 bases, with 14 bases between them. CDR1 and CDR2 (germline): MNHEY, SVGAGI. The CDR3 is 15 amino acids. The CDR3: CASSFYGITTDTQYF. For the CDR3, the DNA is TGTGCCAGCAGTTTCTACGGGATAACGACAGATACGCAGTATTTT.

V gene TRBV24-1 combines with J gene TRBJ1-5, with 8 bases lining up with TRBD1. J was trimmed by 6 bases and V by 5 bases; bases with no gene match: 2. Germline CDR1 is KGHDR and CDR2 is SFDVKD. This CDR3 contains 13 residues. The CDR3, as DNA: TGTGCCACCAGTGCTGGACAGGGTCAGCCCCAGCATTTT. Translated, it gives CATSAGQGQPQHF.

This chain connects TRBV7-2 to TRBJ2-4; 11 bases fit TRBD2. The ends lost 5 bases at V and 10 bases at J; junction bases unmatched: 7. Germline CDR1 is SGHTA and CDR2 is FQGNSA. The CDR3 contains 14 residues. The CDR3 DNA follows: TGTGCCAGCAGCACCGGGACTAGCGGTAATATTCAGTACTTC. It encodes CASSTGTSGNIQYF.

The sample holds a few counts of this clonotype. The V gene is TRBV4-3, the J gene TRBJ1-1; TRBD1 agrees at 7 bases. From germline, CDR1 is LGHNA and CDR2 YSLEER. Losses at the gene ends were 0 bases for V and 11 bases for J; bases not matched to a gene: 15. The CDR3 contains 16 residues. The CDR3 DNA reads as TGCGCCAGCAGCCAAGATCTGCTGGACAGGAGGACGTTGGCTTTCTTT. This translates into CASSQDLLDRRTLAFF.

The V and J genes are TRBV7-2 and TRBJ2-7, with 8 bases matching TRBD1. Germline V gives CDR1 SGHTA, CDR2 FQGNSA. There are 13 residues in the CDR3. J was trimmed by 4 bases and V by 5 bases; bases with no gene match: 4. CDR3 nucleotides: TGTGCCAGCAGCCGGGACAGGCGGTACGAGCAGTACTTC. Encoded protein: CASSRDRRYEQYF.

This clonotype appeared many times. V usage is TRBV27 and J usage is TRBJ2-3, with no clear D. Trimming took off 2 bases at V and 5 bases at J, with 11 bases between the two ends. The CDR3 loop spans 14 amino acids. The germline V gene encodes CDR1 MNHEY and CDR2 SMNVEV (reference sequence). The DNA of the CDR3 is TGTGCCAGCAGTTTAAGTCGACCGGGAGATACGCAGTATTTT. Its translation is CASSLSRPGDTQYF.

This chain joins TRBV4-3 and TRBJ1-3, with 10 bases that match TRBD1. The CDR3 has 16 residues. J lost 3 bases, V lost 3 bases, and 5 bases had no gene match. Per the germline V gene, CDR1 is LGHNA and CDR2 is YSLEER. Here the CDR3 reads CASSQTGGAFGNTIYF. CDR3 DNA: TGCGCCAGCAGCCAGACAGGGGGCGCATTTGGAAACACCATATATTTT.

This clonotype was seen repeatedly, ten times or more. The rearrangement links TRBV27 to TRBJ2-1; 13 nucleotides line up with TRBD2. The V gene end was trimmed by 5 bases and the J gene end by 7 bases; junction bases not matched to a gene: 5. CDR3 length equals 15 residues. Germline lookup yields CDR1 MNHEY and CDR2 SMNVEV (reference sequence). This chain's CDR3 is CASSLGLAGVNEQFF. In DNA form, the CDR3 reads TGTGCCAGCAGTCTAGGACTAGCGGGAGTGAATGAGCAGTTCTTC.

There are many counts of this clonotype. CDR3 bases: TGTGCCAGCAGTTTCGGGTTTCGCCCAGGCTCCTACAATGAGCAGTTCTTC. Translating gives CASSFGFRPGSYNEQFF. The chain joins TRBV28 to TRBJ2-1; D is uncertain. Trimming shortened V by 3 bases and J by 0 bases, and 15 bases separated the two germline ends. The CDR3 totals 17 residues. CDR1 and CDR2 from the germline V gene are MDHEN and SYDVKM.

The chain recombines TRBV3-1 with TRBJ2-3; D unclear. Germline loops: CDR1 LGHDT, CDR2 YNNKEL (reference sequence). With 0 bases removed from V and 1 base from J, the gap between germline ends came to 8 bases. The CDR3 length is 15 residues. The CDR3 DNA reads TGTGCCAGCAGCCAAGATCCAGTCGGCACAGATACGCAGTATTTT. This sequence encodes CASSQDPVGTDTQYF.

This chain joins TRBV7-9 and TRBJ2-7; 8 bases are a match to TRBD2. CDR1 is SEHNR and CDR2 is FQNEAQ in the germline V gene (reference sequence). This CDR3 region has 15 residues. Trimming removed 5 bases from V and 4 bases from J; junction bases left unmatched: 10. This chain's CDR3 is CASSLPTSGPYEQYF. CDR3 sequence (DNA): TGTGCCAGCAGCCTCCCAACTAGCGGACCATACGAGCAGTACTTC.

This clonotype was found many times. The V and J genes are TRBV19 and TRBJ2-7; 7 nucleotides match TRBD1. This CDR3 region has 16 residues. V was pared by 5 bases and J by 1 base, with 11 bases of the junction left unmatched. CDR1 and CDR2 (germline): LNHDA, SQIVND (reference sequence). CDR3 in amino acids: CASSAAGTVGSYEQYF. As DNA, the CDR3 is TGTGCCAGTAGTGCAGCCGGGACAGTGGGATCCTACGAGCAGTACTTC.

The chain joins TRBV7-9 to TRBJ1-2, with unresolved D. From germline, CDR1 is SEHNR and CDR2 FQNEAQ (reference sequence). This CDR3 has 16 residues. Trimming shortened V by 6 bases and J by 0 bases, and 17 bases separated the two germline ends. The CDR3 spells CASRRHNEGTNYGYTF. CDR3 coding DNA: TGTGCCAGCAGGCGCCATAATGAGGGAACTAACTATGGCTACACCTTC.

The rearrangement uses TRBV29-1 and TRBJ2-3, with TRBD2 matching 7 bases. This CDR3 contains 14 residues. The V gene end was trimmed by 6 bases and the J gene end by 6 bases; junction bases not matched to a gene: 12. CDR1 SQVTM and CDR2 ANQGSEA come from the germline V gene. The CDR3 nucleotides read TGCAGCGTCGTGGGAGGGGAGCTCGGGGATACGCAGTATTTT. This encodes CSVVGGELGDTQYF.

The V gene is TRBV10-3, the J gene TRBJ2-6; D gene uncertain. Trimming left V 11 bases short and J 4 bases short, with 9 bases between. Germline values: CDR1 ENHRY, CDR2 SYGVKD. This CDR3 has 12 amino acids. The CDR3 DNA reads TGTGCCTCCTATGCCGGGGCCAACGTCCTGACTTTC. Translated: CASYAGANVLTF.

This clonotype came up a few times. The rearrangement joins TRBV7-9 to TRBJ2-2, with D perhaps matching TRBD2 (5 bases). This CDR3 is built from 16 residues. Looked up from germline, CDR1 is SEHNR and CDR2 is FQNEAQ (reference sequence). Trimming removed 7 bases at V and 2 bases at J, with 17 bases between. The CDR3 DNA is TGTGCCAGCAACCCGTCATCGCTAGCTAACACCGGGGAGCTGTTTTTT. This sequence encodes CASNPSSLANTGELFF.

This clonotype was detected many times. CDR3 residues: CASSLRWTSGGSSYNEQFF. CDR3 sequence (DNA): TGTGCCAGCAGCCTTCGATGGACTAGCGGAGGTAGCTCCTACAATGAGCAGTTCTTC. V gene TRBV9 combines with J gene TRBJ2-1; 10 positions agree with TRBD2. J gave up 0 bases and V 4 bases, and 13 bases lay outside the gene matches. Germline V gene data show CDR1 as SGDLS and CDR2 as YYNGEE. The CDR3 totals 19 residues.